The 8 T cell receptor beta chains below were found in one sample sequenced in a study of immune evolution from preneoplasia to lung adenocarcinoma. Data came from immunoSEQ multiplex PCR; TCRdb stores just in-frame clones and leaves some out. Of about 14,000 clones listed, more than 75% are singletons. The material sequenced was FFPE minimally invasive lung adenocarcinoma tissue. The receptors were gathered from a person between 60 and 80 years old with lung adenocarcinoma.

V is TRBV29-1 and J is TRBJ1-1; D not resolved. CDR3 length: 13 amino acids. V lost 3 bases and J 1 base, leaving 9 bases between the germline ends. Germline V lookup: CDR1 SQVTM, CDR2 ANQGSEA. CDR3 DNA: TGCAGCGTTGAGGTCCTGGAGAACACTGAAGCTTTCTTT. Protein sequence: CSVEVLENTEAFF.

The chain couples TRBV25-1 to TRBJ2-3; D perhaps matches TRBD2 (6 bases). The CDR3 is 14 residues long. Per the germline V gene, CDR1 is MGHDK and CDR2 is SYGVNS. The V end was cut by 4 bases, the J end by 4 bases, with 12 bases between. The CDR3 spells CASSVGSWSDTQYF. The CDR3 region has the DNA TGTGCCAGCAGTGTCGGGAGTTGGTCAGATACGCAGTATTTT.

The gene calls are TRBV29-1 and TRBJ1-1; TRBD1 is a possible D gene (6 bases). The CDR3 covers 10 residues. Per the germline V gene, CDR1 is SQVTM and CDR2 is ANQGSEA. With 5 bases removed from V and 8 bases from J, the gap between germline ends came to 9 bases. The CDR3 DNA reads TGCAGCGTTTATACAGGGGAAGCTTTCTTT. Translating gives CSVYTGEAFF.

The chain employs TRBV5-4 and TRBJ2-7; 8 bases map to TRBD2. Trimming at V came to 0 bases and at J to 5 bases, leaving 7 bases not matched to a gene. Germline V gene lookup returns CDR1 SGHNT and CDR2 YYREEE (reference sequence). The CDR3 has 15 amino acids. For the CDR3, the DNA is TGTGCCAGCAGCTTGGAGGCTAGCGGGTTCGACGAGCAGTACTTC. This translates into CASSLEASGFDEQYF.

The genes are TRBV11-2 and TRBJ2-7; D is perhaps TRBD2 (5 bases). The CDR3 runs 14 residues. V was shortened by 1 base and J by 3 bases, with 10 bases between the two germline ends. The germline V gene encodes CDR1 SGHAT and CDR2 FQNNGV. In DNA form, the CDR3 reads TGTGCCAGCAGCTTAGGCGGCGGACTCTACGAGCAGTACTTC. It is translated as CASSLGGGLYEQYF.

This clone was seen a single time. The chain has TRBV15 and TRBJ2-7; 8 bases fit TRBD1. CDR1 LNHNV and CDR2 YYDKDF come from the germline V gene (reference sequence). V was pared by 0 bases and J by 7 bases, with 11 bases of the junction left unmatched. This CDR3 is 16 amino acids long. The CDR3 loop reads CATSRDRETGAREQYF. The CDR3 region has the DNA TGTGCCACCAGCAGAGATAGGGAGACAGGGGCGCGGGAGCAGTACTTC.

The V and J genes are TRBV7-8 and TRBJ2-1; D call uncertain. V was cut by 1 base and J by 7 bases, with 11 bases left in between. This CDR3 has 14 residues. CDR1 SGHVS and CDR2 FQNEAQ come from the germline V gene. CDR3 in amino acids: CASSLVGDLNEQFF. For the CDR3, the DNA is TGTGCCAGCAGCTTAGTTGGGGATTTGAATGAGCAGTTCTTC. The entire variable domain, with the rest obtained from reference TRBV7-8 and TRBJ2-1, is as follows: GAGVSQSPRYKVAKRGQDVALRCDPISGHVSLFWYQQALGQGPEFLTYFQNEAQLDKSGLPSDRFFAERPEGSVSTLKIQRTQQEDSAVYLCASSLVGDLNEQFFGPGTRLTVL.

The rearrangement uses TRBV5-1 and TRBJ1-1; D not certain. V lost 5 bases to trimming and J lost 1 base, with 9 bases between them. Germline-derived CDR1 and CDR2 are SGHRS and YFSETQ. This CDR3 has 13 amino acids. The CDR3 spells CASRPAGNTEAFF. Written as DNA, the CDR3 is TGCGCCAGCAGACCGGCGGGGAACACTGAAGCTTTCTTT.